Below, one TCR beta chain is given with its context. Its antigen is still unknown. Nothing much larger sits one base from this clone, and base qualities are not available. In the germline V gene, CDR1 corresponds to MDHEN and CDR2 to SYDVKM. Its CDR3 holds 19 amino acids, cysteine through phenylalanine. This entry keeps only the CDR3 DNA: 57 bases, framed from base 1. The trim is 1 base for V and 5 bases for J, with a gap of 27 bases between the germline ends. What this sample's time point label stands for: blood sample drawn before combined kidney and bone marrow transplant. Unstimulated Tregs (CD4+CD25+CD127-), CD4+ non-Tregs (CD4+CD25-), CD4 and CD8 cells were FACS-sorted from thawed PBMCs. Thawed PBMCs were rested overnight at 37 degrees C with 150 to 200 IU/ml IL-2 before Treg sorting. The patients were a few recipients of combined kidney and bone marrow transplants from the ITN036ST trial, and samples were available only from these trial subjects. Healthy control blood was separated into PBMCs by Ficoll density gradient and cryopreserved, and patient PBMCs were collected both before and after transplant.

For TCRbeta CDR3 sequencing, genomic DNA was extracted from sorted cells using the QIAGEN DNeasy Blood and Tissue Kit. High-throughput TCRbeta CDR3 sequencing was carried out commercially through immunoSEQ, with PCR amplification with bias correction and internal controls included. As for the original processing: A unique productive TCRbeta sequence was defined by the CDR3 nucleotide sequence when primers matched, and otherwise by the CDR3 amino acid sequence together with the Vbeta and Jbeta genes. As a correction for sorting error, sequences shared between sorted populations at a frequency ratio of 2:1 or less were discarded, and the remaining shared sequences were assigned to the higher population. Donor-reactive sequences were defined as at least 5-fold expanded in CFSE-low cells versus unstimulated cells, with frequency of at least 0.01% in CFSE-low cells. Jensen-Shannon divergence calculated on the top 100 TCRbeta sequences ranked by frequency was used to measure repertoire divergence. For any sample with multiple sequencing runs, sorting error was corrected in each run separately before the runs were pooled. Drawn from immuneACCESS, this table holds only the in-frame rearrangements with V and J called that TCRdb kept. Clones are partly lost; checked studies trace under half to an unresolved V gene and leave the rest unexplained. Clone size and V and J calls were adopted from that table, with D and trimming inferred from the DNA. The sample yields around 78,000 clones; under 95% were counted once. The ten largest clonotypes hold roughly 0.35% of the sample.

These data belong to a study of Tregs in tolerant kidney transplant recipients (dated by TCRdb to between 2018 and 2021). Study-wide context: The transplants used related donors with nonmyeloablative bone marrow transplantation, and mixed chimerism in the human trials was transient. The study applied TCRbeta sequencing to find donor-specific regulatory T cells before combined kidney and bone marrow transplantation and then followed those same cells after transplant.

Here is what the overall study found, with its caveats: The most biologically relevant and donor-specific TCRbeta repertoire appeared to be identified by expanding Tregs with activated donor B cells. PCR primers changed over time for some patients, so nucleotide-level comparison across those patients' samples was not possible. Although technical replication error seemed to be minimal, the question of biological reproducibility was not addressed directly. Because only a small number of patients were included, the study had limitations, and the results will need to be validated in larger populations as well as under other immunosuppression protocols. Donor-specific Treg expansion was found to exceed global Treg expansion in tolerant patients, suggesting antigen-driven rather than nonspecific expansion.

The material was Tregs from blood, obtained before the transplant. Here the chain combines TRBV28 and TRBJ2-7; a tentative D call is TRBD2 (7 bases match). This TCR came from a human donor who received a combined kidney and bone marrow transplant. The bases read TGTGCCAGCAGTTTATATTTCCGGGGCGGGAGAGTTCGACAGGACGAGCAGTACTTC. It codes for CASSLYFRGGRVRQDEQYF.